These 29 T cell receptor beta chains originate from one sample sequenced in a study of CD8+ T cells in alopecia areata. Treatment indicated: oral pan-JAK inhibitor, 5-10 mg twice daily. RNA extraction was followed by reverse transcription into cDNA, which acted as the sequencing template. Some clones are missing from TCRdb's copy, which holds only in-frame ones; the method was immunoSEQ multiplex PCR. The table includes under 300,000 clones, roughly 60% detected once. Material: CD4+ T cells sorted from blood, obtained at roughly week 52, from a patient treated with tofacitinib. The receptors stem from a human donor with alopecia areata.

The rearrangement joins TRBV15 to TRBJ2-3, with 10 bases identical to TRBD1. Germline V gene lookup returns CDR1 LNHNV and CDR2 YYDKDF (reference sequence). With V trimmed by 7 bases and J by 3 bases, 10 bases remained unmatched. The CDR3 contains 16 residues. Here the CDR3 reads CATTRGAGQGTDTQYF. CDR3 sequence (DNA): TGTGCCACCACCCGGGGTGCGGGACAGGGGACAGATACGCAGTATTTT.

The chain employs TRBV18 and TRBJ1-1; D call uncertain. CDR1 and CDR2 from the germline V gene are KGHSH and LQKENI. This CDR3 has 14 amino acids. Deletions cut 6 bases from V and 5 bases from J, with 16 bases between. The CDR3 spells CASSPGPGLTEAFF. The CDR3 nucleotides read TGTGCCAGCTCTCCAGGCCCGGGGTTGACTGAAGCTTTCTTT.

The chain is built from TRBV18 and TRBJ2-2; D perhaps matches TRBD1 (5 bases). Deletions cut 0 bases from V and 1 base from J, with 12 bases between. Per the germline V gene, CDR1 is KGHSH and CDR2 is LQKENI. This CDR3 has 17 amino acids. This CDR3 is CASSPPIGQGNTGELFF. The DNA of the CDR3 is TGTGCCAGCTCACCACCGATCGGGCAGGGGAACACCGGGGAGCTGTTTTTT.

V gene TRBV4-1 combines with J gene TRBJ2-3; 8 bases line up with TRBD2. The CDR3 has 16 amino acids. Per the germline V gene, CDR1 is MGHRA and CDR2 is YSYEKL. The J segment lost 10 bases and the V segment lost 4 bases, leaving 16 bases of the junction unmatched. The CDR3 DNA is TGCGCCAGCAGCCCCCCTCTGGCGGGGGGTTGGCCTGCGCAGTATTTT. It encodes CASSPPLAGGWPAQYF.

V is TRBV30 and J is TRBJ2-2; D remains ambiguous. The CDR3 loop spans 11 amino acids. From germline, CDR1 is GTSNPN and CDR2 SVGIG (reference sequence). With 5 bases removed from V and 3 bases from J, the gap between germline ends came to 4 bases. As DNA, the CDR3 is TGTGCCTGGGATCACACCGGGGAGCTGTTTTTT. Translating gives CAWDHTGELFF.

The chain links TRBV5-1 to TRBJ1-1, with D maybe TRBD1 (6 bases). V lost 5 bases, J lost 1 base, and 12 bases lay in between. CDR1 is SGHRS, CDR2 YFSETQ, per germline. The CDR3 is made up of 14 amino acids. This CDR3 reads CASRPGQTNTEAFF. In DNA form, the CDR3 reads TGCGCCAGCAGACCCGGACAGACGAACACTGAAGCTTTCTTT.

The chain recombines TRBV7-2 with TRBJ2-5; TRBD2 matches 12 bases. From germline, CDR1 is SGHTA and CDR2 FQGNSA. The CDR3 is 15 residues long. Losses at the gene ends were 6 bases for V and 1 base for J; bases not matched to a gene: 3. The CDR3 spells CASSRTSGAQETQYF. CDR3 in DNA: TGTGCCAGCAGTAGGACTAGCGGGGCCCAAGAGACCCAGTACTTC.

The CDR3 region is CASARTGGFTEAFF. In DNA, the CDR3 is TGTGCCAGCGCGAGGACAGGGGGCTTCACTGAAGCTTTCTTT. This rearrangement joins TRBV18 to TRBJ1-1; 11 nucleotides line up with TRBD1. Germline trimming cut 8 bases from V and 4 bases from J; bases unmatched to any gene: 6. The CDR3 has 14 residues. Germline CDR1 KGHSH, CDR2 LQKENI.

This chain joins TRBV30 and TRBJ2-7; possible D gene TRBD1, 5 bases. This CDR3 region has 12 residues. CDR1 GTSNPN and CDR2 SVGIG come from the germline V gene (reference sequence). Between the trimmed V and J ends, which lost 4 bases and 4 bases, there was a span of 11 bases. CDR3 in DNA: TGTGCCTGGAACTCAGGGATTTACGAGCAGTACTTC. Translation gives CAWNSGIYEQYF.

The chain recombines TRBV4-1 with TRBJ1-2; D not certain. Germline CDR1 reads MGHRA; CDR2 reads YSYEKL. The germline V and J ends were trimmed by 1 base and 4 bases, with 10 bases remaining between them. This CDR3 spans 14 amino acids. CDR3 loop: CASSQAPGSYGYTF. CDR3 coding DNA: TGCGCCAGCAGCCAAGCCCCGGGGAGCTATGGCTACACCTTC.

There are a few counts of this clone. The rearrangement uses TRBV15 and TRBJ2-7; tentatively, D is TRBD2 (6 bases). Germline V gene lookup returns CDR1 LNHNV and CDR2 YYDKDF (reference sequence). Trimming removed 5 bases from V and 0 bases from J, with 14 bases in between. The CDR3 extends over 15 amino acids. The CDR3 reads CATSGFGRDSYEQYF. The CDR3 DNA reads TGTGCCACCAGCGGGTTCGGGCGGGACTCCTACGAGCAGTACTTC.

This clone appeared a single time. This rearrangement joins TRBV4-3 to TRBJ1-1, with TRBD1 as a possible D gene (5 bases). The CDR3 spans 14 residues. Trimming removed 2 bases at V and 3 bases at J, with 10 bases between. In germline, CDR1 is LGHNA, CDR2 YSLEER. CDR3 residues: CASSQPGTHTEAFF. DNA for the CDR3: TGCGCCAGCAGCCAACCGGGGACCCACACTGAAGCTTTCTTT.

Points on this clone: In the same sample, other DNA sequences code for this CDR3. This chain joins TRBV29-1 and TRBJ2-3, with D maybe TRBD2 (5 bases). The CDR3 runs to 13 residues. V lost 4 bases, J lost 3 bases, and 11 bases lay in between. Germline V gene data show CDR1 as SQVTM and CDR2 as ANQGSEA. Here the CDR3 reads CSVGGGGTDTQYF. The CDR3 bases are TGCAGCGTTGGGGGTGGAGGAACAGATACGCAGTATTTT.

The chain recombines TRBV6-5 with TRBJ2-1, with D perhaps matching TRBD1 (5 bases). Germline CDR1 and CDR2: MNHEY and SVGAGI. This CDR3 contains 14 residues. V was pared by 6 bases and J by 12 bases, with 21 bases between. The CDR3 DNA sequence: TGTGCCAGCAGCGAATATCAGGGCGGCCTGGGGCAGTTCTTC. Translating gives CASSEYQGGLGQFF.

The rearrangement joins TRBV18 to TRBJ2-5; no clear D. CDR1 KGHSH and CDR2 LQKENI come from the germline V gene. The CDR3 loop spans 13 amino acids. V was pared by 6 bases and J by 5 bases, with 13 bases between. CDR3 DNA sequence: TGTGCCAGCTCGCGAGTAGTTGGGGAGACCCAGTACTTC. This sequence encodes CASSRVVGETQYF.

This chain connects TRBV11-2 to TRBJ2-7; D is possibly TRBD1 (6 bases). CDR1 is SGHAT and CDR2 is FQNNGV in the germline V gene. Trimming took 6 bases from V and 1 from J, leaving 19 bases between them. This CDR3 region has 16 residues. The CDR3 sequence is CASRTPMGTTSYEQYF. The CDR3 DNA is TGTGCCAGCAGAACCCCGATGGGGACAACTTCCTACGAGCAGTACTTC.

The genes are TRBV10-3 and TRBJ2-1, with a weak D call TRBD1 (6 bases). The CDR3 loop spans 13 amino acids. Trimming cost V 10 bases and J 5 bases, with 15 bases left between them. The germline gives CDR1 ENHRY, CDR2 SYGVKD. This chain's CDR3 is CATSMGADNEQFF. The CDR3 DNA follows: TGTGCCACCTCCATGGGGGCAGACAATGAGCAGTTCTTC.

The genes are TRBV30 and TRBJ1-5; D ambiguous. The CDR3 runs 14 residues. Germline-derived CDR1 and CDR2 are GTSNPN and SVGIG (reference sequence). Trimming removed 0 bases at V and 4 bases at J, with 10 bases between. CDR3 coding DNA: TGTGCCTGGAGTGTACTCTCGGAAAATCAGCCCCAGCATTTT. Residues: CAWSVLSENQPQHF.

The V call is TRBV19, the J call TRBJ2-7; 14 nucleotides match TRBD2. CDR3 size: 16 residues. Germline CDR1 LNHDA, CDR2 SQIVND (reference sequence). J lost 1 base, V lost 4 bases, and 3 bases had no gene match. The CDR3 reads CASSTRTSGGSYEQYF. The CDR3 nucleotides read TGTGCCAGTAGTACCCGGACTAGCGGGGGGTCCTACGAGCAGTACTTC. Combining the CDR3 with reference TRBV19 and TRBJ2-7 gives the whole variable domain DGGITQSPKYLFRKEGQNVTLSCEQNLNHDAMYWYRQDPGQGLRLIYYSQIVNDFQKGDIAEGYSVSREKKESFPLTVTSAQKNPTAFYLCASSTRTSGGSYEQYFGPGTRLTVT.

The gene calls are TRBV5-1 and TRBJ2-3, with 7 bases fitting TRBD2. The CDR3 is made up of 15 amino acids. Germline loops: CDR1 SGHRS, CDR2 YFSETQ. V lost 4 bases, J lost 2 bases, and 7 bases stayed unmatched. The CDR3 DNA sequence: TGCGCCAGCAGCGGGGAGGGCTACCCCACAGATACGCAGTATTTT. It codes for CASSGEGYPTDTQYF.

The V gene is TRBV5-4, the J gene TRBJ2-3; TRBD1 aligns across 7 bases. CDR3 size: 16 residues. The junction had 4 bases not matched to a gene; V was cut back by 0 bases and J by 0 bases. CDR1 and CDR2 from the germline V gene are SGHNT and YYREEE (reference sequence). The CDR3 sequence: CASSLEQGISTDTQYF. The CDR3 DNA sequence: TGTGCCAGCAGCTTGGAACAGGGGATAAGCACAGATACGCAGTATTTT. Filled out from reference TRBV5-4 and TRBJ2-3, the complete variable domain reads ETGVTQSPTHLIKTRGQQVTLRCSSQSGHNTVSWYQQALGQGPQFIFQYYREEENGRGNFPPRFSGLQFPNYSSELNVNALELDDSALYLCASSLEQGISTDTQYFGPGTRLTVL.

This clone has a handful of counts. The rearrangement joins TRBV18 to TRBJ1-5; TRBD1 is a possible D gene (6 bases). Trimming stripped 4 bases from V and 2 bases from J, with 12 bases between. This CDR3 has 15 residues. CDR1 is KGHSH and CDR2 is LQKENI in the germline V gene. The CDR3 DNA follows: TGTGCCAGCTCACACACAGGGAAGGGCAATCAGCCCCAGCATTTT. It is translated as CASSHTGKGNQPQHF.

This chain links TRBV5-6 with TRBJ2-4; D call uncertain. Germline loops: CDR1 SGHDT, CDR2 YYEEEE. Trimming took 0 bases from V and 0 from J, leaving 13 bases between them. The CDR3 sequence is 17 residues long. The CDR3 region has the DNA TGTGCCAGCAGCTTGGGGGTTCTGGAGTTAGCCAAAAACATTCAGTACTTC. Protein product: CASSLGVLELAKNIQYF.

CDR3 sequence: CAISDQQYGNTIYF. CDR3 in DNA: TGTGCCATCAGTGATCAACAGTATGGAAACACCATATATTTT. The chain is built from TRBV10-3 and TRBJ1-3; no clear D gene. Germline V CDR1 and CDR2: ENHRY, SYGVKD. This CDR3 region has 14 residues. The V gene lost 3 bases and the J gene lost 3 bases, with 9 bases spanning the gap.

The rearrangement joins TRBV5-1 to TRBJ1-1; 7 nucleotides match TRBD1. This CDR3 contains 15 residues. Trimming removed 1 base from V and 8 bases from J; junction bases left unmatched: 11. The V gene's germline CDR1 is SGHRS and CDR2 YFSETQ. CDR3 coding DNA: TGCGCCAGCAGCTTGCAGGCAGGGGGAGTCACCGAAGCTTTCTTT. It encodes CASSLQAGGVTEAFF.

This clone was counted only a few times. This chain connects TRBV11-3 to TRBJ2-5, with D unclear. The CDR3 extends over 13 amino acids. Germline CDR1 reads SGHNT; CDR2 reads YENEEA. Trimming took off 5 bases at V and 4 bases at J, with 11 bases between the two ends. The CDR3 is CASSPNKGETQYF. The CDR3 coding sequence is TGTGCCAGCAGCCCGAACAAGGGAGAGACCCAGTACTTC.

About this clone: At the DNA level, this CDR3 is encoded by other sequences in the same sample as well. The rearrangement joins TRBV29-1 to TRBJ1-1; D is uncertain. CDR3 length equals 11 residues. CDR1 and CDR2 from the germline V gene are SQVTM and ANQGSEA. V dropped 6 bases and J dropped 0 bases, with 5 bases sitting between them. The CDR3 sequence is CSVRLNTEAFF. CDR3 DNA sequence: TGCAGCGTCCGGTTGAACACTGAAGCTTTCTTT.

As DNA, the CDR3 is TGTGCCAGCAGCCGTACAGGGGGCCTCGGAAACACCATATATTTT. Translation gives CASSRTGGLGNTIYF. The V call is TRBV7-2, the J call TRBJ1-3, with 9 bases fitting TRBD1. The germline CDR1 and CDR2 sequences are SGHTA and FQGNSA. Losses at the gene ends were 5 bases for V and 4 bases for J; bases not matched to a gene: 6. This CDR3 region has 15 residues. Complete variable domain (other parts from reference TRBV7-2 and TRBJ1-3): GAGVSQSPSNKVTEKGKDVELRCDPISGHTALYWYRQSLGQGLEFLIYFQGNSAPDKSGLPSDRFSAERTGGSVSTLTIQRTQQEDSAVYLCASSRTGGLGNTIYFGEGSWLTVV.

The chain carries TRBV12-5 and TRBJ1-2; no clear D. This CDR3 is 11 amino acids long. CDR1 and CDR2 from the germline V gene are LGHNT and FRNRAP. V was pared by 0 bases and J by 11 bases, with 7 bases between. The CDR3 bases are TGTGCTAGTGGTTTGGTATTTACATACACCTTC. This encodes CASGLVFTYTF.